This T cell receptor (beta chain) was obtained from a study of early T cells in non-severe SARS-CoV-2 infection. This clonotype was seen repeatedly, ten times or more. Attached unique molecular identifiers marked individual cDNA molecules. TCRdb processed the 5' RACE reads anew with MiXCR; each CDR3 protein has one entry. Of about 23,000 distinct CDR3 sequences listed, 4.5% to 5.5% are singletons. The sample taken for sequencing was whole blood. The sequence was collected from an adult who was a healthcare worker with PCR-confirmed SARS-CoV-2 infection or an uninfected control (not recorded which).

Here the CDR3 reads CASSPSGGVLDYGYTF. CDR3 bases: TGTGCCAGCAGTCCCTCCGGAGGGGTGCTGGACTATGGCTACACCTTC. The rearrangement joins TRBV27 to TRBJ1-2; a possible D gene is TRBD1 (5 bases). Germline V gene data show CDR1 as MNHEY and CDR2 as SMNVEV (reference sequence). The CDR3 contains 16 residues. V lost 5 bases and J 3 bases, leaving 19 bases between the germline ends.